One sample yielded the 25 T cell receptor beta chains listed below, sequenced in a study of blood T cell dynamics during melanoma immunotherapy. The data were produced by immunoSEQ multiplex PCR, yet TCRdb's version contains in-frame clones alone and is incomplete. The sample lists 25,000 to 30,000 clones; approximately 88% were seen once. Sample time point: week 3, after first cycle of checkpoint inhibitor. The source material was blood, sampled from a patient treated with checkpoint blockade. The source is a human donor with melanoma.

This sequence joins TRBV25-1 and TRBJ1-6; no definite D call. The CDR3 loop spans 14 amino acids. V lost 3 bases to trimming and J lost 14 bases, with 17 bases between them. Germline V CDR1 and CDR2: MGHDK, SYGVNS. This chain's CDR3 is CASSDVRGFITLHF. DNA of the CDR3: TGTGCCAGCAGTGACGTTCGGGGTTTCATTACCCTCCACTTT.

The chain is built from TRBV7-9 and TRBJ1-1; 7 bases align to TRBD1. J gave up 6 bases and V 0 bases, and 4 bases lay outside the gene matches. There are 14 residues in the CDR3. Germline V gene data show CDR1 as SEHNR and CDR2 as FQNEAQ (reference sequence). CDR3 loop: CASSLAGGAAEAFF. CDR3 DNA: TGTGCCAGCAGCTTAGCAGGGGGCGCCGCTGAAGCTTTCTTT. Based on the CDR3 plus reference TRBV7-9 and TRBJ1-1, the full variable domain is DTGVSQNPRHKITKRGQNVTFRCDPISEHNRLYWYRQTLGQGPEFLTYFQNEAQLEKSRLLSDRFSAERPKGSFSTLEIQRTEQGDSAMYLCASSLAGGAAEAFFGQGTRLTVV.

V usage is TRBV19 and J usage is TRBJ1-1; D may be TRBD1 (6 bases). CDR1 and CDR2 (germline): LNHDA, SQIVND (reference sequence). CDR3 length: 14 amino acids. V was trimmed by 7 bases and J by 0 bases, leaving 12 bases between them. In DNA, the CDR3 is TGTGCCAGTAAAATAGGGGGAGTGAACACTGAAGCTTTCTTT. Translation gives CASKIGGVNTEAFF.

This sequence joins TRBV9 and TRBJ1-2; 8 nucleotides match TRBD1. The CDR3 runs 16 residues. Germline V gene sequence: CDR1 SGDLS, CDR2 YYNGEE. J lost 8 bases, V lost 3 bases, and 15 bases had no gene match. CDR3 amino acids: CASSAHRPGGGLGYTF. CDR3 nucleotides: TGTGCCAGCAGCGCACACCGCCCAGGGGGCGGGTTGGGCTACACCTTC.

The chain has TRBV28 and TRBJ1-1; D unresolved. This CDR3 is built from 14 residues. CDR1 is MDHEN and CDR2 is SYDVKM in the germline V gene. Trimming cost V 6 bases and J 1 base, with 12 bases left between them. The CDR3 nucleotides are TGTGCCAGCAGGGCCGGACCGTCGAACACTGAAGCTTTCTTT. Translated: CASRAGPSNTEAFF.

This clone was counted between two and nine times. The rearrangement joins TRBV4-2 to TRBJ1-2; TRBD1 matches 7 bases. The CDR3 has 16 amino acids. The germline V gene has CDR1 LGHNA and CDR2 YNFKEQ. V lost 3 bases and J lost 3; bases outside the gene matches: 10. DNA for the CDR3: TGTGCCAGCAGCCAGGTACAGGGGCAGGGCCACTATGGCTACACCTTC. Its translation: CASSQVQGQGHYGYTF.

J is TRBJ2-3 and V is TRBV11-3; D is possibly TRBD1 or TRBD2 (6 bases each). V was trimmed by 5 bases and J by 1 base, leaving 16 bases between them. Germline V gives CDR1 SGHNT, CDR2 YENEEA. CDR3 length: 16 residues. This CDR3 reads CASSLSGAAGTDTQYF. Written as DNA, the CDR3 is TGTGCCAGCAGCCTTTCGGGGGCAGCAGGCACAGATACGCAGTATTTT.

The chain uses TRBV7-2 and TRBJ1-3; D gene ambiguous. This CDR3 has 16 residues. Germline V gene lookup returns CDR1 SGHTA and CDR2 FQGNSA. V was clipped by 2 bases and J by 0 bases, with 11 bases between them. CDR3 protein: CASSLSAPSSGNTIYF. Here the CDR3 DNA reads TGTGCCAGCAGCTTATCCGCACCAAGCTCTGGAAACACCATATATTTT.

As regards this clone: Other DNA sequences within the sample encode an identical CDR3. The chain links TRBV9 to TRBJ2-3; D remains unclear. Per germline, CDR1 SGDLS and CDR2 YYNGEE. V lost 0 bases and J 1 base, leaving 3 bases between the germline ends. This CDR3 spans 13 amino acids. CDR3 region: CASSVGGTDTQYF. The CDR3 coding sequence is TGTGCCAGCAGCGTAGGTGGCACAGATACGCAGTATTTT.

The chain joins TRBV7-8 to TRBJ2-5; no definite D call. Trimming removed 4 bases from V and 5 bases from J, with 8 bases in between. The CDR3 spans 12 residues. Germline-derived CDR1 and CDR2 are SGHVS and FQNEAQ. The CDR3 loop is CASSSSRETQYF. CDR3 nucleotide sequence: TGTGCCAGCAGCTCCAGCCGGGAGACCCAGTACTTC.

The chain is built from TRBV6-5 and TRBJ1-2; D is undetermined. Trimming took off 0 bases at V and 2 bases at J, with 10 bases between the two ends. This CDR3 has 15 residues. Germline V gives CDR1 MNHEY, CDR2 SVGAGI. CDR3 sequence (DNA): TGTGCCAGCAGTTACTCGCGGGATTTAAACTATGGCTACACCTTC. It codes for CASSYSRDLNYGYTF.

The genes are TRBV30 and TRBJ1-2; TRBD1 is a possible D gene (6 bases). Germline CDR1 GTSNPN, CDR2 SVGIG (reference sequence). There are 14 residues in the CDR3. Trimming cost V 2 bases and J 5 bases, with 15 bases left between them. The CDR3 reads CAWSQQGIGYGYTF. CDR3 nucleotides: TGTGCCTGGAGTCAACAGGGAATCGGGTATGGCTACACCTTC.

The gene calls are TRBV6-1 and TRBJ1-5; 7 bases fit TRBD1. Losses at the gene ends were 1 base for V and 2 bases for J; bases not matched to a gene: 8. The CDR3 runs 17 residues. From germline, CDR1 is MNHNS and CDR2 SASEGT. Here the CDR3 DNA reads TGTGCCAGCAGTGAAGTAGTAGGGGGCGCCGGCAATCAGCCCCAGCATTTT. Translated: CASSEVVGGAGNQPQHF.

The chain couples TRBV4-2 to TRBJ2-3; 7 bases map to TRBD2. This CDR3 contains 16 residues. CDR1 is LGHNA, CDR2 YNFKEQ, per germline. V lost 4 bases and J lost 3; bases outside the gene matches: 10. The CDR3, as DNA: TGTGCCAGCAGCCTTACTAGCGCCGTGGGTACAGATACGCAGTATTTT. This sequence encodes CASSLTSAVGTDTQYF.

V gene TRBV6-1 combines with J gene TRBJ1-4, with unresolved D. Germline lookup yields CDR1 MNHNS and CDR2 SASEGT. The V end was cut by 6 bases, the J end by 5 bases, with 13 bases between. The CDR3 has 14 residues. DNA for the CDR3: TGTGCCAGCAGGGCGAAGGGCACAAATGAAAAACTGTTTTTT. It specifies CASRAKGTNEKLFF.

The chain carries TRBV7-6 and TRBJ2-2; possible D gene TRBD2, 6 bases. From germline, CDR1 is SGHVS and CDR2 FNYEAQ. The CDR3 is made up of 15 amino acids. V was shortened by 6 bases and J by 2 bases, with 13 bases between the two germline ends. CDR3 DNA sequence: TGTGCCAGCAGACAGGCGGGACCAAACACCGGGGAGCTGTTTTTT. It encodes CASRQAGPNTGELFF.

This clone was seen a handful of times. The chain has TRBV18 and TRBJ1-1, with no clear D. Per the germline V gene, CDR1 is KGHSH and CDR2 is LQKENI. V lost 4 bases, J lost 7 bases, and 7 bases lay in between. The CDR3 consists of 11 residues. This chain's CDR3 is CASSREVEAFF. DNA for the CDR3: TGTGCCAGCTCACGGGAAGTTGAAGCTTTCTTT.

In DNA, the CDR3 is TGTGCCAGCAGCTTAGGGGGAGGGAACACCGGGGAGCTGTTTTTT. This translates into CASSLGGGNTGELFF. The V call is TRBV7-6, the J call TRBJ2-2, with D maybe TRBD2 (6 bases). The CDR3 covers 15 residues. CDR1 and CDR2 (germline): SGHVS, FNYEAQ. V lost 1 base and J lost 1, with 7 bases in between.

This chain connects TRBV5-6 to TRBJ2-7; no firm D call. The V and J ends lost 2 bases and 2 bases respectively, with 11 bases between them. Looked up from germline, CDR1 is SGHDT and CDR2 is YYEEEE. This CDR3 has 14 residues. The CDR3 spells CASSLERRTYEQYF. The CDR3 nucleotides are TGTGCCAGCAGCTTAGAACGGCGGACCTACGAGCAGTACTTC.

This clone was found a few times. The rearrangement uses TRBV20-1 and TRBJ1-1; D ambiguous. Germline-derived CDR1 and CDR2 are DFQATT and SNEGSKA (reference sequence). This CDR3 contains 11 residues. The CDR3 sequence is CRTELNTEAFF. CDR3 in DNA: TGCAGGACGGAACTGAACACTGAAGCTTTCTTT.

This clone has only a few counts. The chain links TRBV28 to TRBJ1-2, with D maybe TRBD1 (5 bases). Germline V CDR1 and CDR2: MDHEN, SYDVKM. CDR3 length: 12 residues. The ends were cut back, 6 bases at V and 4 bases at J, with 9 bases in the middle. Here the CDR3 DNA reads TGTGCCAGCAGCCCCGGGACCTATGGCTACACCTTC. Its translation is CASSPGTYGYTF.

The DNA of the CDR3 is TGTGCCAGCATCGTCAGGGGGCTCGGACAGCCCCAGCATTTT. Encoded protein: CASIVRGLGQPQHF. The chain is built from TRBV28 and TRBJ1-5, with TRBD1 identical over 8 bases. CDR3 length: 14 residues. V shed 7 bases and J 7 bases; nucleotides not matched to a gene: 9. Germline-derived CDR1 and CDR2 are MDHEN and SYDVKM.

This clone was counted between two and nine times. V usage is TRBV7-8 and J usage is TRBJ2-7, with D maybe TRBD2 (6 bases). Trimming cost V 5 bases and J 0 bases, with 20 bases left between them. Germline assignment: CDR1 SGHVS and CDR2 FQNEAQ. The CDR3 spans 17 residues. This CDR3 is CASSQGLPNAFSYEQYF. In DNA form, the CDR3 reads TGTGCCAGCAGCCAGGGACTTCCTAACGCATTCTCCTACGAGCAGTACTTC.

This clone was counted only a few times. The CDR3 sequence is CASSDRGNIQYF. The CDR3 DNA reads TGTGCCAGCAGCGACAGGGGCAACATTCAGTACTTC. The chain links TRBV9 to TRBJ2-4, with 7 bases that match TRBD1. The V gene's germline CDR1 is SGDLS and CDR2 YYNGEE. V was clipped by 3 bases and J by 7 bases; unmatched bases: 1. This CDR3 has 12 residues.

The V and J genes are TRBV7-2 and TRBJ2-1, with 13 bases aligning to TRBD2. From germline, CDR1 is SGHTA and CDR2 FQGNSA. The CDR3 runs 17 residues. V lost 0 bases and J lost 4; bases outside the gene matches: 3. CDR3 loop: CASSLASTSGGYNEQFF. Here the CDR3 DNA reads TGTGCCAGCAGCTTAGCGTCGACTAGCGGGGGGTACAATGAGCAGTTCTTC.